This T cell receptor (beta chain) stems from a study of blood T cell repertoires in COVID-19. TCRdb's copy holds only in-frame clones and misses some; the assay was immunoSEQ multiplex PCR. The data contain roughly 180,000 clones, about 85% of them singletons. The V gene's germline CDR1 is SGHRS and CDR2 YFSETQ. The length of the CDR3 is 16 residues. The V and J ends lost 0 bases and 9 bases, in that order; junction bases with no gene match: 12. The chain couples TRBV5-1 to TRBJ2-7, with 10 bases lining up with TRBD2. Sequences were obtained from peripheral blood. This clonotype originated in a woman in her twenties or thirties with active or convalescent COVID-19. CDR3 coding DNA: TGCGCCAGCAGCTTGGAGGGTCTAGCGGGGGTTACGAGGCAGTACTTC. It encodes CASSLEGLAGVTRQYF. The full variable domain, in which reference TRBV5-1 and TRBJ2-7 provide the parts outside the CDR3, is KAGVTQTPRYLIKTRGQQVTLSCSPISGHRSVSWYQQTPGQGLQFLFEYFSETQRNKGNFPGRFSGRQFSNSRSEMNVSTLELGDSALYLCASSLEGLAGVTRQYFGPGTRLTVT.